This T cell receptor (beta chain) was sequenced during a study of human T cells and chemical hapten exposure. This clonotype has at least ten counts. As for time point: pre-sensitization, week 0. Specified treatment: therapeutic diphenylcyclopropenone sensitization with weekly scalp DPC. TCRdb reanalysed the RACE reads using MiXCR and keeps one entry per CDR3 protein. Counted here are roughly 90,000 distinct CDR3 sequences, 9.6% occurring once; the ten biggest clones make up approximately 3.9%. The clonotype originates from a woman between 35 and 50 years old with alopecia areata. Some clones in this sample may be carry-over from other donors' samples. This specimen consisted of whole blood, obtained in connection with sensitization to the hapten diphenylcyclopropenone (DPC).

The CDR3 here is CATTKDRSASSYEQYF. DNA of the CDR3: TGTGCCACCACCAAGGACAGGTCAGCGAGCTCCTACGAGCAGTACTTC. This chain joins TRBV15 and TRBJ2-7; 7 bases map to TRBD1. CDR1 is LNHNV and CDR2 is YYDKDF in the germline V gene (reference sequence). Germline trimming cut 7 bases from V and 0 bases from J; bases unmatched to any gene: 12. The CDR3 has 16 amino acids.